This T cell receptor (beta chain) was sequenced for a study of shared clonotypes between healthy human individuals. Study-level points and caveats: Researchers sampled only blood; tissue repertoires likely differ. Enrolling few donors narrowed the genetic and exposure-history diversity that was represented.

A word on this clone: Its antigen remains unknown.

V lost 4 bases, J lost 5 bases, and 14 bases lay in between. CDR1 GTSNPN and CDR2 SVGIG come from the germline V gene (reference sequence). The CDR3 loop spans 13 amino acids. All the donors were Caucasian adults who lived in Nashville, Tennessee. Unsorted PBMCs provided DNA that was sequenced on ten immunoSEQ deep assay plates. The data were produced by immunoSEQ multiplex PCR, yet TCRdb's version contains in-frame clones alone and is incomplete. The sample consists of approximately 500,000 clones, 60% to 80% of them appearing once. The chain couples TRBV30 to TRBJ2-5; D may be TRBD1 or TRBD2 (6 bases each). The TCR was taken from a woman aged 40-49 years in good health. Some clones in this sample may be carry-over from other donors' samples. The material sequenced was PBMCs. The CDR3 spells CAWIPGGVETQYF. The CDR3 bases are TGTGCCTGGATCCCCGGGGGCGTCGAGACCCAGTACTTC.